The source of this TCR beta chain is a study of T-cell memory formation after mild COVID-19. Study-wide background: TCR clusters were mostly confined to one donor each. Study results and limitations: Among clones contracting day 15 to 85, CD4/CD8 was balanced, whereas later expanders leaned CD4+. Cross-reactive memory appears to have joined, as suggested by some responding clones showing up in pre-infection memory.

This clonotype was seen only a few times. The antigen is undetermined. V was trimmed by 3 bases and J by 6 bases, leaving 9 bases between them. The CDR3 is 12 amino acids. Per the germline V gene, CDR1 is DFQATT and CDR2 is SNEGSKA (reference sequence). TCRdb itself ran the 5' RACE reads through MiXCR, one entry per CDR3 protein. There are roughly 350,000 distinct CDR3 sequences in the sample; 28% occur only once, and roughly 14% lies in the top ten. This TCR came from an adult woman who had mild COVID-19 (a few samples of this study predate the infection). Cell type and time point are not known. This rearrangement joins TRBV20-1 to TRBJ2-4; possible D gene TRBD2, 6 bases. Sequenced: PBMCs or a T cell subset sorted from them (not recorded which). The CDR3 loop is CSARTEGNIQYF. CDR3 DNA: TGCAGTGCTAGGACGGAGGGAAACATTCAGTACTTC.